This T cell receptor (beta chain) was captured in a study of CD8 T cells in ankylosing spondylitis. V lost 8 bases and J lost 7; bases outside the gene matches: 12. CDR1 is MNHEY, CDR2 SMNVEV, per germline (reference sequence). The CDR3 has 14 amino acids. This clonotype was seen at least ten times. From the 5' RACE reads, TCRdb called clonotypes with MiXCR, one entry per CDR3 protein. The sample has approximately 250,000 distinct CDR3 sequences, 7.5% to 9.5% seen once; the top ten hold 4.5% to 5%. The chain has TRBV27 and TRBJ2-7; TRBD2 agrees at 9 bases. Sequenced input: blood, either unsorted or a sorted T cell fraction (not recorded which). This clonotype originated in a female donor with ankylosing spondylitis or in good health (not recorded which). This CDR3 is CASRLSGSGREQYF. Here the CDR3 DNA reads TGTGCCAGCCGACTTAGCGGGAGCGGTAGAGAGCAGTACTTC.